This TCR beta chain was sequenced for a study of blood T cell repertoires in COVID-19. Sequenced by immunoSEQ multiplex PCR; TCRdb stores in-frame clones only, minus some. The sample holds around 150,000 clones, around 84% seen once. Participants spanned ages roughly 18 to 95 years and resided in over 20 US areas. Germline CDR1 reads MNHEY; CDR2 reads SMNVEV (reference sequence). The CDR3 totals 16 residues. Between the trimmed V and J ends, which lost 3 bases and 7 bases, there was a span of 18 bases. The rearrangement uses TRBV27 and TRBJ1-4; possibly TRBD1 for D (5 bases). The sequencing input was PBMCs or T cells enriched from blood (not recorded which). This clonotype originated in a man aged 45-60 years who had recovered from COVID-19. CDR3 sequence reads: CASSLRTPKVGEKLFF. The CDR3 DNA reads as TGTGCCAGCAGTTTGAGGACACCAAAAGTAGGTGAAAAACTGTTTTTT.